This T cell receptor beta chain was identified during a study of T cell changes during pregnancy in multiple sclerosis. This CDR3 is built from 17 residues. The V and J ends lost 4 bases and 2 bases respectively, with 20 bases between them. Germline V CDR1 and CDR2: SEHNR, FQNEAQ (reference sequence). The data were produced by immunoSEQ multiplex PCR, yet TCRdb's version contains in-frame clones alone and is incomplete. The data show approximately 92,000 clones, around 90% seen once. The rearrangement uses TRBV7-9 and TRBJ1-2; D possibly corresponds to TRBD1 (6 bases). The sequence was obtained from a female donor with multiple sclerosis, enrolled in a pregnancy study. This specimen was peripheral blood, taken in the first trimester of pregnancy. The CDR3 region has the DNA TGTGCCAGCAGCTCGGGGGGGGCTGTATCGGTAAACTATGGCTACACCTTC. Its translation is CASSSGGAVSVNYGYTF.